This T cell receptor beta chain is from a study of T cells in Graves' hyperthyroidism and ophthalmopathy. General study findings and limits: Ophthalmopathy and stable hyperthyroidism were separated by a 13 V-J model.

This clonotype was counted only a few times. The antigen remains unidentified. The V end was cut by 5 bases, the J end by 2 bases, with 9 bases between. This CDR3 has 13 residues. The germline V gene has CDR1 SNHLY and CDR2 FYNNEI. Each diagnosis was grounded in clinical symptoms, serum thyroxine and TRAb, thyroid ultrasound, and orbital computed tomography. The CDR3 regions of TCR beta were amplified from RNA transcripts. An initial round of RT-PCR targeting the TCR CDR3 relied on the HTBI primer set. TCRdb used MiXCR to reprocess the multiplex PCR reads, holding one entry per CDR3 protein. Counted here are roughly 640,000 distinct CDR3 sequences, approximately 16% occurring once; the ten biggest clones make up around 3.3%.

The chain couples TRBV2 to TRBJ1-2; D is unclear. The sample comprised blood. The TCR sequence derives from a middle-aged woman with Graves' ophthalmopathy. CDR3: CASSHTANYGYTF. CDR3 sequence (DNA): TGTGCCAGCAGTCATACAGCAAACTATGGCTACACCTTC.